One T cell receptor (beta chain) is described in this entry. The ends were cut back, 2 bases at V and 7 bases at J, with 5 bases in the middle. This CDR3 is built from 12 residues. Germline CDR1 and CDR2: MNHNS and SASEGT. The sample is drawn from a study of blood T cell repertoires in COVID-19. About the study: Both acute and convalescent COVID-19 samples were obtained from the United States, Italy and Spain. T cells, B-cell-depleted T cells, or PBMCs supplied cDNA or gDNA.

Here immunoSEQ multiplex PCR was the method, and the copy in TCRdb shows in-frame clones only, minus some. The sample comprises 90,000 to 120,000 clones, 85% to 90% of which are singletons, and roughly 15% rests with the top ten. The V and J genes are TRBV6-1 and TRBJ2-2; D is unclear. The origin of this receptor is a man aged 45-65 years with acute or convalescent COVID-19. Sequenced material: peripheral blood. CDR3: CASSEFIGELFF. CDR3 nucleotides: TGTGCCAGCAGTGAATTTATCGGGGAGCTGTTTTTT.